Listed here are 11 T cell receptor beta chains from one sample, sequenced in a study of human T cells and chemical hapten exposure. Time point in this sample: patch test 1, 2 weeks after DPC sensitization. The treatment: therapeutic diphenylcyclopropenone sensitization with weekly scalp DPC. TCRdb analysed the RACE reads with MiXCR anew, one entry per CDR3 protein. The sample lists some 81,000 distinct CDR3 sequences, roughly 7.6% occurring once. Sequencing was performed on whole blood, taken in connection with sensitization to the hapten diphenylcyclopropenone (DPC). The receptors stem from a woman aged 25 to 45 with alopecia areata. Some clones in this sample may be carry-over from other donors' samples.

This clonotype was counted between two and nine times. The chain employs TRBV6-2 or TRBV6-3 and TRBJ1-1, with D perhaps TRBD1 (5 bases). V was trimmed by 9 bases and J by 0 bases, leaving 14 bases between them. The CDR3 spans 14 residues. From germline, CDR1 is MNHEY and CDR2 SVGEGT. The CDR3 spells CASLLGRLNTEAFF. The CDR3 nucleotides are TGTGCCAGTTTACTGGGACGTTTGAACACTGAAGCTTTCTTT.

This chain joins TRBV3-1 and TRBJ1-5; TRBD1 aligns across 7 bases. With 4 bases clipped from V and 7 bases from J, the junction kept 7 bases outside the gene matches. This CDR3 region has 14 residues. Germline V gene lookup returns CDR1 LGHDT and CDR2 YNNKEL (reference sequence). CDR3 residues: CASSLRQGGQPQHF. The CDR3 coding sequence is TGTGCCAGCAGCCTAAGACAGGGCGGGCAGCCCCAGCATTTT.

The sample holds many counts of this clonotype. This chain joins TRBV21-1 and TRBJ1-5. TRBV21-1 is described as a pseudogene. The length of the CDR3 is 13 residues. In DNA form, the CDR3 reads TGTGCCAGCAGCAAAGCGCGGTATCAGCCCCAGCATTTT. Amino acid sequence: CASSKARYQPQHF.

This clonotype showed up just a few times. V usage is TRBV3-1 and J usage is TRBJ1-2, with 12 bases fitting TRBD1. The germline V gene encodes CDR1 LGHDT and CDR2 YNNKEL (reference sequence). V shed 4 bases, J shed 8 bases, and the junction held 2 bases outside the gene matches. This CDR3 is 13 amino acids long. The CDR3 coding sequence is TGTGCCAGCAGCCGGGACAGGGGGCGAGGCTACACCTTC. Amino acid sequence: CASSRDRGRGYTF.

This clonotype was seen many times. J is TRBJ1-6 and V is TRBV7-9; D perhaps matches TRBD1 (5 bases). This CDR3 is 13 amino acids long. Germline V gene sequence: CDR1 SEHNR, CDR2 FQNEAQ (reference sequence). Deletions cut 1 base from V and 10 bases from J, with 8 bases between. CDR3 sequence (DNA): TGTGCCAGCAGCTTAGGGGGCTGGTCACCCCTCCACTTT. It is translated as CASSLGGWSPLHF.

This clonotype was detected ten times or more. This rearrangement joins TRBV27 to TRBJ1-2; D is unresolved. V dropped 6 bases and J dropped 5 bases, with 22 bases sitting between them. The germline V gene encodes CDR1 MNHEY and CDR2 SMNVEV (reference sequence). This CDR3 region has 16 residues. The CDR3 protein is CASSLKEGGGAYGYTF. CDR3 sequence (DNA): TGTGCCAGCAGCCTAAAGGAGGGAGGAGGCGCATATGGCTACACCTTC.

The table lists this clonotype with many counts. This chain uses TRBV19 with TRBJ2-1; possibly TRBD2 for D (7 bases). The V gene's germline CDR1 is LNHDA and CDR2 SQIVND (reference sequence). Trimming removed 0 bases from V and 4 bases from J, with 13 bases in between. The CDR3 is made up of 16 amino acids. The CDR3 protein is CASSIDTGGPYNEQFF. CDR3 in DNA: TGTGCCAGTAGTATAGACACGGGGGGCCCTTACAATGAGCAGTTCTTC.

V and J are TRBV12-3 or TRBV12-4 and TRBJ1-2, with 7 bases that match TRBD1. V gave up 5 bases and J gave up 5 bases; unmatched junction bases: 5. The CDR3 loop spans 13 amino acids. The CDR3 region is CASSAGQIYGYTF. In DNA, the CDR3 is TGTGCCAGCAGTGCGGGACAGATTTATGGCTACACCTTC.

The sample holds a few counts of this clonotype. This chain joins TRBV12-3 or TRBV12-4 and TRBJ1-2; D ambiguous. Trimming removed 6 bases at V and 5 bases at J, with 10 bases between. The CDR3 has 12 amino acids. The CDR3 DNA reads TGTGCCAGCAGACAAAGGGAATATGGCTACACCTTC. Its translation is CASRQREYGYTF.

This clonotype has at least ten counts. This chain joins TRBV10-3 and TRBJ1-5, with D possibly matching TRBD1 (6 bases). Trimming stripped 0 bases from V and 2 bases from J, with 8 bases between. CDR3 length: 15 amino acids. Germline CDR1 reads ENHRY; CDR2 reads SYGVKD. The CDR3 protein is CAISESTGRNQPQHF. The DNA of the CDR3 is TGTGCCATCAGTGAGTCGACAGGCCGCAATCAGCCCCAGCATTTT.

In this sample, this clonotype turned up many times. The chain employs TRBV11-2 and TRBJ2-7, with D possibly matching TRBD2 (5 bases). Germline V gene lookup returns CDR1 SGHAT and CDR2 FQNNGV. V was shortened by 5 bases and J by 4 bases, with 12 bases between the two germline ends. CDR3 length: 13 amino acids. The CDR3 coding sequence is TGTGCCAGCAGCCTCCCGTGGACTTACGAGCAGTACTTC. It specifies CASSLPWTYEQYF.